This TCR beta chain was recorded in a study of OX40 agonist ivuxolimab in advanced cancers. As to this clone: Relative to the germline gene, one junction end is altered; a read error may explain this.

Sequencing used immunoSEQ multiplex PCR; TCRdb keeps in-frame clones, though not all of them. This table holds 65,000 to 80,000 clones, 90% to 95% found once. The TCR originated in an adult with an advanced solid tumor such as melanoma, head and neck, liver or kidney cancer. Here the sequenced sample was CD4+ or CD8+ T cells sorted from blood, taken in a trial of the OX40 agonist ivuxolimab.

In DNA form, the CDR3 reads TGTGCTAGCAGCCCCGCCCGGACAGAGGGCGGCTATGGCTACACCTTC. This sequence encodes CASSPARTEGGYGYTF. The chain links TRBV7-7 to TRBJ1-2, with D tentatively TRBD1 (6 bases). Germline V lookup: CDR1 SSHAT, CDR2 FNYEAQ (reference sequence). This CDR3 spans 16 amino acids.